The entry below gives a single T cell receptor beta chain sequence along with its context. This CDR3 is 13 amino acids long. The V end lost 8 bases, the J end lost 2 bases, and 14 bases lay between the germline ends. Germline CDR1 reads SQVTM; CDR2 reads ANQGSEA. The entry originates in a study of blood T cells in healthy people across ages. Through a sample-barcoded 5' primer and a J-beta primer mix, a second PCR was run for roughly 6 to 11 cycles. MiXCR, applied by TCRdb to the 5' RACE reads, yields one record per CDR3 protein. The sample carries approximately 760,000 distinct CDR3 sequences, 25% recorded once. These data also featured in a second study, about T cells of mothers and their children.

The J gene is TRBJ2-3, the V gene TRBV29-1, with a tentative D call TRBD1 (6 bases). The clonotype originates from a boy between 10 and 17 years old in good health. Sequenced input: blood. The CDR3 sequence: CSSRDILTDTQYF. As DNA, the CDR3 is TGCAGCTCCCGGGACATTCTCACAGATACGCAGTATTTT.